Listed here is a single TCR beta chain. This sample is drawn from a study of T-cell reconstitution after alpha-beta-depleted transplantation in children. Researchers prepared the TCRbeta library using unique molecular identifiers, the study reports. TCRdb reanalysed the PCR reads using MiXCR and keeps one entry per CDR3 protein. The data show roughly 500,000 distinct CDR3 sequences, 32% seen once. Trimming stripped 4 bases from V and 3 bases from J, with 13 bases between. Germline CDR1 is SGHTA and CDR2 is FQGNSA. This CDR3 is 15 amino acids long. The source is a human donor who donated a stem cell graft to a child with aplastic anemia. The source was PBMCs from the stem cell graft donor, collected from the stem cell graft. The V call is TRBV7-2, the J call TRBJ1-3, with D possibly matching TRBD1 (6 bases). CDR3 in amino acids: CASSYSTGIGNTIYF. The CDR3 nucleotides read TGTGCCAGCAGCTACTCGACAGGAATTGGAAACACCATATATTTT.